The table lists the clone carrying this T cell receptor (beta chain) with a count of one. The data belong to a study of cytomegalovirus exposure and HLA in healthy donors. Use of 60 Vbeta and 13 Jbeta primers characterized the PCR. Assay: immunoSEQ multiplex PCR; the TCRdb copy retains only in-frame clones and omits some. The sample lists hundreds of thousands of clones; around 75% were seen once. This sequence was found in a woman under 40 in good health and CMV-seronegative. The sample was PBMCs.

The CDR3 reads CASSSPRGAMTGSNQPQHF. CDR3 bases: TGTGCCAGTAGTTCCCCCCGTGGGGCGATGACGGGTAGCAATCAGCCCCAGCATTTT. The rearrangement joins TRBV19 to TRBJ1-5, with a weak D call TRBD1 (5 bases). Looked up from germline, CDR1 is LNHDA and CDR2 is SQIVND (reference sequence). The V end lost 5 bases, the J end lost 0 bases, and 23 bases lay between the germline ends. The CDR3 contains 19 residues.